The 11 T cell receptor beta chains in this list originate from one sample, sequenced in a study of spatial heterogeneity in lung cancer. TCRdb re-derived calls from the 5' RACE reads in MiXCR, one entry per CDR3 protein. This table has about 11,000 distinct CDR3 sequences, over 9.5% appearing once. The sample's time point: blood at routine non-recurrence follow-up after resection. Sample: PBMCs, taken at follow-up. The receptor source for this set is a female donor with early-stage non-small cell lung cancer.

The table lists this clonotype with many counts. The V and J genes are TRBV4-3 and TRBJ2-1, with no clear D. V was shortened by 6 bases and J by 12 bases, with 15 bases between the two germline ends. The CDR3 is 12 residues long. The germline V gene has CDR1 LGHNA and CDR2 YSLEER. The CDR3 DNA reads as TGCGCCAGCAGTCGCGGCACGTCGGGGCAGTTCTTC. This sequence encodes CASSRGTSGQFF.

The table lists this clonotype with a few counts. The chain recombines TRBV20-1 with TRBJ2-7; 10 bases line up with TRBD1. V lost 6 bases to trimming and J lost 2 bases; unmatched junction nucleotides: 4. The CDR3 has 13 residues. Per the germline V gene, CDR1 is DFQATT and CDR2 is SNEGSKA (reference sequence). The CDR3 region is CSAVGTGAYEQYF. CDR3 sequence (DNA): TGCAGTGCAGTCGGGACAGGGGCCTACGAGCAGTACTTC.

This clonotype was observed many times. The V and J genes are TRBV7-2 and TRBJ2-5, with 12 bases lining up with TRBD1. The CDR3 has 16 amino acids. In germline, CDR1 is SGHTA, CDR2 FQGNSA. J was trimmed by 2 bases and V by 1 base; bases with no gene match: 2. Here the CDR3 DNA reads TGTGCCAGCAGCTTAGGGGACAGGGGGCGGCAAGAGACCCAGTACTTC. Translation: CASSLGDRGRQETQYF.

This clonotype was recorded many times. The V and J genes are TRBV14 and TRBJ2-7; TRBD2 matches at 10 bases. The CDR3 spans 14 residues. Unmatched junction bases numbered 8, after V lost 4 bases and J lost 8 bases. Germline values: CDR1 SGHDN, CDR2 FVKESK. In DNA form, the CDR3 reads TGTGCCAGCAGCCCAGCGGGGGGGGCCTTGAAGCAGTACTTC. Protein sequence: CASSPAGGALKQYF.

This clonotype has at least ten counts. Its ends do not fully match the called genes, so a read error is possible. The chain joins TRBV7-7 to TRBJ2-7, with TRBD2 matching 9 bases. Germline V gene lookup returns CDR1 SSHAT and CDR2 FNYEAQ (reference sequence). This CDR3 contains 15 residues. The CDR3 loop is CASSKGLAGNHEQYF. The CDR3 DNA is TGTGCTAGCAGCAAAGGGCTAGCGGGGAATCACGAGCAGTACTTC.

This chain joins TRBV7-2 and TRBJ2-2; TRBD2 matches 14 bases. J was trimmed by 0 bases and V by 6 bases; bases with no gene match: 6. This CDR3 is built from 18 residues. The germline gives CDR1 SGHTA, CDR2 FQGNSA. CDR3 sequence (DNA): TGTGCCAGCAGTTCCTCGACTAGCGGGGGGGCGAACACCGGGGAGCTGTTTTTT. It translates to CASSSSTSGGANTGELFF.

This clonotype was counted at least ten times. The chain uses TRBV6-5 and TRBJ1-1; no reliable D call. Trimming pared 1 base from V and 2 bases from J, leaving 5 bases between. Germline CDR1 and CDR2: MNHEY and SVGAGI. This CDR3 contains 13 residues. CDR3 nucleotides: TGTGCCAGCAGTTACTGGGAAAACACTGAAGCTTTCTTT. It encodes CASSYWENTEAFF.

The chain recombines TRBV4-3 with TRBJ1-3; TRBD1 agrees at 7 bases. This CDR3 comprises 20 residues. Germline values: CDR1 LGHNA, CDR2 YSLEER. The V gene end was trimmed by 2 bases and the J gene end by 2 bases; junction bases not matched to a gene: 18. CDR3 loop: CASSQYHGQESLFAGNTIYF. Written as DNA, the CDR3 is TGCGCCAGCAGCCAATATCATGGACAGGAGTCCCTTTTCGCTGGAAACACCATATATTTT.

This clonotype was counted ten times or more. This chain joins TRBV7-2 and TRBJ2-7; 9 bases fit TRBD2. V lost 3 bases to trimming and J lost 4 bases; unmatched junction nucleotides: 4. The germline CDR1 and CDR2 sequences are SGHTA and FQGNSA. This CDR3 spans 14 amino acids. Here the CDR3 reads CASSLREGTYEQYF. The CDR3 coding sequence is TGTGCCAGCAGCTTGCGGGAGGGAACATACGAGCAGTACTTC.

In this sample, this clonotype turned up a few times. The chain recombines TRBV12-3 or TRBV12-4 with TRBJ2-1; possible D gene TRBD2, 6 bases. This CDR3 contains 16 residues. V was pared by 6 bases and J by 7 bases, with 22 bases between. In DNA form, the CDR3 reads TGTGCCAGCAGCAAAGTGGGGGGACCGGGTCTGAATGAGCAGTTCTTC. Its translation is CASSKVGGPGLNEQFF.

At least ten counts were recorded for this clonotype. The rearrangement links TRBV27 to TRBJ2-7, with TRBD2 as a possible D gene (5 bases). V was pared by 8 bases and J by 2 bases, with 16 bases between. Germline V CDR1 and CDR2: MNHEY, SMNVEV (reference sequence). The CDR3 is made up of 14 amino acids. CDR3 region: CASQERRGPYEQYF. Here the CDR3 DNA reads TGTGCCAGCCAAGAGCGCCGAGGGCCCTACGAGCAGTACTTC.